Described below is a single T cell receptor beta chain sequence and its context. This specimen comes from a study of cytomegalovirus exposure and HLA in healthy donors. V lost 5 bases to trimming and J lost 6 bases; unmatched junction nucleotides: 8. Per germline, CDR1 MNHNY and CDR2 SVGAGI (reference sequence). The CDR3 has 15 residues. 13 Jbeta primers and 60 Vbeta primers were used for the PCR. Measured with immunoSEQ multiplex PCR; TCRdb has only the in-frame clones, and not every one. The data contain 150,000 to 200,000 clones, about 80% of them singletons. This chain uses TRBV6-6 with TRBJ2-4; 9 bases are shared with TRBD2. The sequenced sample consisted of PBMCs. This TCR came from a female donor in good health and CMV-seronegative. CDR3 nucleotides: TGTGCCAGCAGTGGGACCGGGACTAGCTCAAACATTCAGTACTTC. Its protein product is CASSGTGTSSNIQYF.